This TCR beta chain derives from a study of T-cell memory formation after mild COVID-19. Study-level background: Largely, TCR clusters stayed within a single donor.

V was trimmed by 7 bases and J by 4 bases, leaving 22 bases between them. The CDR3 spans 16 residues. Germline CDR1 is MNHEY and CDR2 is SMNVEV (reference sequence). To note about this clonotype: Its specificity is not known.

Libraries for TCRalpha and TCRbeta carried sample barcodes and unique molecular identifiers via 5'RACE. MiXCR, run by TCRdb on the 5' RACE reads, gives a single entry per CDR3 protein. The table lists 350,000 to 500,000 distinct CDR3 sequences, 18% of them singletons. Study-level points and caveats: Of the contracting clones, CD4+ ones lay mainly in CM and EM, and CD8+ ones in EMRA.

This clonotype was sampled from a young man who had mild COVID-19 (a few samples of this study predate the infection). Cell type and time point are not known. Sequencing was carried out using PBMCs or a T cell subset sorted from them (not recorded which). The rearrangement uses TRBV27 and TRBJ1-1; D is uncertain. In DNA form, the CDR3 reads TGTGCCAGCAAACTTCGGGTCCAGGTGGAGGGCACTGAAGCTTTCTTT. Protein sequence: CASKLRVQVEGTEAFF.